This entry concerns a single TCR beta chain. This entry is derived from a study of blood T cell repertoires in COVID-19. TCRdb keeps only in-frame clones here, not all; method: immunoSEQ multiplex PCR. The table includes about 120,000 clones, roughly 79% detected once. There are 15 residues in the CDR3. The V segment lost 1 base and the J segment 2 bases; nucleotides outside the gene matches: 4. CDR1 MGHRA and CDR2 YSYEKL come from the germline V gene. The chain employs TRBV4-1 and TRBJ2-7, with 8 bases identical to TRBD1. The source is a human donor in a cohort sampled during active COVID-19. Material: peripheral blood. CDR3 loop: CASSQVGQVTYEQYF. In nucleotides, the CDR3 is TGCGCCAGCAGCCAAGTGGGACAGGTAACCTACGAGCAGTACTTC.